This entry features one TCR beta chain sequence. In the same sample, other DNA sequences code for this CDR3. These data come from a study of blood T cell repertoires in COVID-19. Study details: PBMCs, B-cell-depleted T cells, or T cells provided the cDNA or gDNA that made up the material.

Authors' processing steps: Nucleated cell counts were estimated from reference gene primer amplification. Assay used: immunoSEQ multiplex PCR; TCRdb lists only in-frame clones, some missing. That table supplies the V and J calls and clone size; D and trimming were determined from the DNA. Among 300,000 to 350,000 clones listed, roughly 85% were seen once. Germline CDR1 and CDR2: LGHDT and YNNKEL (reference sequence). The CDR3 is 14 amino acids. V lost 3 bases to trimming and J lost 7 bases; unmatched junction nucleotides: 4. Clinical history as reported by participants underpinned cohort assignment. The sequence derives from a woman aged 40 to 55 with acute COVID-19. J is TRBJ1-5 and V is TRBV3-1 (or the pseudogene TRBV3-2); 9 bases line up with TRBD1. Sequenced sample: PBMCs or T cells enriched from blood (not recorded which). The CDR3 is CASSQGQGRQPQHF. The DNA of the CDR3 is TGTGCCAGCAGCCAGGGACAGGGAAGGCAGCCCCAGCATTTT.